Below, one TCR beta chain is given with its context. Sample barcodes and UMIs were carried by the TCR alpha and TCR beta cDNA libraries that 5'RACE generated with constant-segment primers. TCRdb ran MiXCR on the 5' RACE reads and lists one entry per CDR3 protein. Among 65,000 to 100,000 distinct CDR3 sequences, 10% to 15% were seen once, and the ten largest hold around two fifths. These data belong to a study of T-cell memory formation after mild COVID-19. Whole-study context: TCR clustering was largely donor specific.

V lost 3 bases to trimming and J lost 1 base, with 7 bases between them. CDR1 is SGHNT, CDR2 YYREEE, per germline (reference sequence). The CDR3 loop spans 13 amino acids. This rearrangement joins TRBV5-4 to TRBJ1-1; D remains unclear. Material: PBMCs or a T cell subset sorted from them (not recorded which). The source of this sequence is a man between 18 and 29 years old who had mild COVID-19 (a few samples of this study predate the infection). Cell type and time point are not known. CDR3 residues: CASSSPPNTEAFF. CDR3 nucleotide sequence: TGTGCCAGCAGCTCCCCCCCGAACACTGAAGCTTTCTTT.